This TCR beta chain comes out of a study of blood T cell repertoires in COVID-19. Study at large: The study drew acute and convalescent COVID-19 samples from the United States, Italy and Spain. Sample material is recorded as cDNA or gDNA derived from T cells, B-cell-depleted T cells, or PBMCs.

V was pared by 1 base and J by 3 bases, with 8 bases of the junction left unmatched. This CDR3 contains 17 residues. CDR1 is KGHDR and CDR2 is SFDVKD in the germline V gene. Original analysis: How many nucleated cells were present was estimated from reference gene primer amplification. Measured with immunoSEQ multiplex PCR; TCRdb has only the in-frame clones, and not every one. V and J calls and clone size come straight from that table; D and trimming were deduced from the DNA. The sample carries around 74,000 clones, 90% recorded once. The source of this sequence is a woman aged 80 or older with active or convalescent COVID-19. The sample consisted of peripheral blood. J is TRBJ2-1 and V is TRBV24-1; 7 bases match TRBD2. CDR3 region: CATSDFRWRGNYNEQFF. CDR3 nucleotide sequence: TGTGCCACCAGTGATTTTAGGTGGCGGGGGAACTACAATGAGCAGTTCTTC.